The present TCR beta chain was sequenced within a study of CXCR3-negative and CXCR3-positive naive CD8 T cells. Overall study: Summed over all libraries, TRB reads came to 130 million to 150 million, with about 1.5 +/- 0.3 million per library.

The authors made the TRB cDNA libraries by 5' RACE using UMI labels. TCRdb derives one entry per CDR3 protein from the 5' RACE reads, leaving out DNA. The sample table includes 65,000 to 75,000 distinct CDR3 sequences. There are 13 residues in the CDR3. The germline gives CDR1 SEHNR, CDR2 FQNEAQ (reference sequence). Overall study findings and caveats: The study found more hydrophobic TRB CDR3s in CXCR3-positive naive cells than in CXCR3-negative naive cells. Memory cells showed distinct TRBV-TRBJ patterns, while the two naive subsets matched. Similar levels of surface CD5 were seen between naive subsets; TCR strength was inferred from TRB CDR3 properties.

About this clonotype itself: Antigen: not known.

The sequenced sample was naive CXCR3+ CD8+ T cells from blood. Subset given: CD45RO-CCR7+CD27+CD95- naive CD8+ T cells expressing CXCR3 (TNR3+). This chain links TRBV7-9 with TRBJ2-2. This TCR was recovered from a human donor in good health. Some clones in this sample may be carry-over from other donors' samples. The CDR3 loop reads CASGHWNTGELFF.